In its sample, the clone carrying this T cell receptor beta chain was seen many times. Its antigen is not known. Germline V gene sequence: CDR1 SNHLY, CDR2 FYNNEI. The CDR3 has 16 residues. The V gene lost 0 bases and the J gene lost 7 bases, with 15 bases spanning the gap. Construction of the TCRbeta library involved unique molecular identifiers. Using its own MiXCR run on the PCR reads, TCRdb lists one record per CDR3 protein. There are about 110,000 distinct CDR3 sequences in the sample; about 6.5% occur only once, and about 23% lies in the top ten. The data were obtained in a study of T-cell reconstitution after alpha-beta-depleted transplantation in children. Findings and caveats of the study: Counts and diversity of T cells one year after transplant came mostly from newly produced T cells. Reportedly, only several hundred clones from non-depleted graft cells drove alpha-beta T-cell counts at about two months.

The TCR originated in a male patient aged 2 to 10 who had a stem cell transplant for acute lymphoblastic leukemia, so the T cells may come from the graft donor. This material consisted of PBMCs, mostly from graft donor cells, taken 360 days after TCRalphabeta/CD19-depleted stem cell transplant. The rearrangement links TRBV2 to TRBJ2-2, with D perhaps matching TRBD2 (5 bases). This CDR3 is CASSEALAGVSGELFF. For the CDR3, the DNA is TGTGCCAGCAGTGAAGCGCTTGCCGGGGTGAGCGGGGAGCTGTTTTTT.